These T cell receptor beta chains were read from a single sample in a study of cytomegalovirus exposure and HLA in healthy donors. Assay: immunoSEQ multiplex PCR; the TCRdb copy retains only in-frame clones and omits some. The sample yields 150,000 to 200,000 clones, roughly 77% seen once. The sequenced sample consisted of PBMCs. These receptors came from a woman aged 45-59 years in good health and CMV-seronegative. The CDR3 runs from the conserved cysteine through the conserved F or W. The order of the fields is V gene, J gene, CDR3 length, D gene, clone size, CDR3 DNA, CDR3 protein. D genes are given only for firm matches. Not every row has a clone size; where given, it reads once, few, many or a size class.

>TRBV29-1|TRBJ1-2|13|-|once
TGCAGCGCCGGGGACTACACAAACTCCGGCTACACCTTC
CSAGDYTNSGYTF
>TRBV7-2|TRBJ2-1|14|TRBD2|-
TGTGCCAGCAGCTTAGTGGGCCTAGCGGGAGAGCAGTTCTTC
CASSLVGLAGEQFF
>TRBV5-8|TRBJ1-1|13|-|-
TGTGCCAGCAGTGAAGATGAGGGCCGTGGAGCTTTCTTT
CASSEDEGRGAFF
>TRBV6-5|TRBJ1-1|15|-|-
TGTGCCAGCAGGAAGCCTACCAGGCTTCCGAGTGAAGCTTTCTTT
CASRKPTRLPSEAFF
>TRBV27|TRBJ1-6|14|TRBD1|-
TGTGCCAGCAGTCTAGGACAGGTTAATTCACCCCTCCACTTT
CASSLGQVNSPLHF
>TRBV29-1|TRBJ1-1|14|-|-
TGCAGCGTTGGAGTCGGAGGGATGAACACTGAAGCTTTCTTT
CSVGVGGMNTEAFF
>TRBV29-1|TRBJ1-3|15|TRBD1|-
TGCAGCGTGGATGGGACAGGGGGATCTGGAAACACCATATATTTT
CSVDGTGGSGNTIYF
>TRBV18|TRBJ2-7|13|-|-
TGTGCCAGCTCACCGCAAGGCCAGGGAGAGCAGTACTTC
CASSPQGQGEQYF
>TRBV9|TRBJ2-5|12|TRBD1|-
TGTGCCAGCAGCCTGGACAGGGGTGAGCAGTACTTC
CASSLDRGEQYF
>TRBV7-2|TRBJ2-5|15|TRBD2|-
TGTGCCAGCAGCCCTAATCTAGCGGGAGTTGCGACCCAGTACTTC
CASSPNLAGVATQYF
>TRBV19|TRBJ1-1|14|-|once
TGTGCCAGTAGCGGCAGGGTTTCCTTCACGGAAGCTTTCTTT
CASSGRVSFTEAFF
>TRBV2|TRBJ2-6|17|TRBD1|-
TGTGCCAGCAGAGCCGGGACAGGGTACTCTGGGGCCAACGTCCTGACTTTC
CASRAGTGYSGANVLTF
>TRBV6-6|TRBJ2-3|14|TRBD1|-
TGTGCCAGCAGTTACGGGACAGGCACAGATACGCAGTATTTT
CASSYGTGTDTQYF
>TRBV4-1|TRBJ1-2|13|-|-
TGCGCCAGCAGCCAAGGGGCAGGGGATGGCTACACCTTC
CASSQGAGDGYTF
>TRBV19|TRBJ1-5|15|TRBD1|-
TGTGCCAGTATAGGGACAGGGGGCGCAGGTCAGCCCCAGCATTTT
CASIGTGGAGQPQHF
>TRBV7-3|TRBJ1-1|13|-|-
TGTGCCAGCAGCTCCCTACAGGGTAATGAAGCTTTCTTT
CASSSLQGNEAFF
>TRBV4-1|TRBJ1-1|14|TRBD1|-
TGCGCCAGCAGCCATCGATCACAGGGGGAGATAGCTTTCTTT
CASSHRSQGEIAFF
>TRBV5-1|TRBJ1-5|15|-|few
TGCGCCAGCAGCTTACAGGGAGTGAACAATCAGCCCCAGCATTTT
CASSLQGVNNQPQHF
>TRBV18|TRBJ2-7|15|TRBD2|once
TGTGCCAGCTCACGACAGAGCGGGACCTCCTACGAGCAGTACTTC
CASSRQSGTSYEQYF
>TRBV2|TRBJ2-3|15|TRBD1|-
TGTGCCAGCAGTCGACAGGGGTTGGGCACAGATACGCAGTATTTT
CASSRQGLGTDTQYF
>TRBV5-6|TRBJ2-7|14|TRBD1|-
TGTGCCAGCAGCTTGGGGGGACAGTCCTACGAGCAGTACTTC
CASSLGGQSYEQYF
>TRBV7-2|TRBJ1-1|14|-|once
TGTGCCAGCAGCTTAGTACAGGCAAACACTGAAGCTTTCTTT
CASSLVQANTEAFF
>TRBV15|TRBJ2-7|15|TRBD2|-
TGTGCCACCAGCAGACTTAGCGGGGGGGCTGACGAGCAGTACTTC
CATSRLSGGADEQYF